Below are 13 T cell receptor beta chains sequenced from a single sample in a study of vaccination effects on CD4 cells after COVID-19. Generated by immunoSEQ multiplex PCR, the TCRdb table keeps only in-frame clones and is missing some. The repertoire holds tens of thousands of clones, around 80% seen once, with 3% in the top ten. Their antigen targets remain unknown. Researchers isolated CD4+ T cells once less than twelve days of culture had elapsed. Here the sequenced sample was CD4+ T cells from PBMCs cultured without peptide, taken before COVID-19 vaccination. These TCRs come from a human donor who received a COVID-19 vaccine.

The chain joins TRBV19 to TRBJ1-2; tentative D call: TRBD1 (5 bases). The germline CDR1 and CDR2 sequences are LNHDA and SQIVND (reference sequence). Trimming pared 1 base from V and 1 base from J, leaving 13 bases between. CDR3 size: 16 residues. The CDR3 bases are TGTGCCAGTAGTATAGCTCTCCGGGACGGTAACTATGGCTACACCTTC. This sequence encodes CASSIALRDGNYGYTF.

The chain joins TRBV18 to TRBJ1-5; 8 nucleotides line up with TRBD1. This CDR3 has 13 residues. V lost 3 bases and J lost 5; bases outside the gene matches: 0. CDR1 is KGHSH, CDR2 LQKENI, per germline. Here the CDR3 reads CASSPTGDQPQHF. Here the CDR3 DNA reads TGTGCCAGCTCACCGACAGGGGATCAGCCCCAGCATTTT.

The V and J genes are TRBV5-6 and TRBJ2-1; 9 bases fit TRBD1. The CDR3 length is 16 residues. Trimming cost V 3 bases and J 4 bases; bases outside gene matches: 8. The germline V gene has CDR1 SGHDT and CDR2 YYEEEE. The CDR3 reads CASSYRGQGRYNEQFF. The CDR3 DNA reads as TGTGCCAGCAGCTATAGGGGACAGGGTCGGTACAATGAGCAGTTCTTC.

With regard to this clone: Other DNA variants within this sample encode the same CDR3. The V gene is TRBV2, the J gene TRBJ1-5, with TRBD1 matching 10 bases. V lost 4 bases and J lost 4; bases outside the gene matches: 1. The germline V gene encodes CDR1 SNHLY and CDR2 FYNNEI. The CDR3 runs 14 residues. The CDR3 region is CASSGTGGNQPQHF. The CDR3 DNA sequence: TGTGCCAGCAGTGGGACAGGGGGAAATCAGCCCCAGCATTTT.

The chain uses TRBV7-9 and TRBJ2-1; the match to TRBD2 covers 16 bases. Germline V CDR1 and CDR2: SEHNR, FQNEAQ (reference sequence). The CDR3 runs to 16 residues. Trimming took 5 bases from V and 5 from J; bases not matched to a gene: 3. The CDR3 here is CASSAGLAGGNNEQFF. The CDR3 nucleotides are TGTGCCAGCAGCGCGGGACTAGCGGGGGGGAACAATGAGCAGTTCTTC.

This chain uses TRBV7-3 with TRBJ1-1; D is uncertain. CDR1 is SGHTA, CDR2 FQGTGA, per germline. With 0 bases removed from V and 12 bases from J, the gap between germline ends came to 14 bases. The CDR3 extends over 13 amino acids. The CDR3 sequence: CASSLTPISLSFF. The CDR3 DNA reads as TGTGCCAGCAGCTTAACGCCGATATCGTTGTCTTTCTTT.

This clone was detected a few times. V is TRBV25-1 and J is TRBJ1-6; D remains ambiguous. The CDR3 runs 11 residues. Germline V gene data show CDR1 as MGHDK and CDR2 as SYGVNS. V gave up 4 bases and J gave up 14 bases, with 9 bases separating them. The CDR3 protein is CASSGGPTLHF. CDR3 nucleotides: TGTGCCAGCAGTGGCGGCCCGACCCTCCACTTT.

This clone has just a few counts. V usage is TRBV29-1 and J usage is TRBJ2-2; D may be TRBD1 (6 bases). The CDR3 runs 15 residues. Trimming took off 7 bases at V and 0 bases at J, with 15 bases between the two ends. The V gene's germline CDR1 is SQVTM and CDR2 ANQGSEA. CDR3 loop: CSAAVDRPNTGELFF. The CDR3 DNA follows: TGCAGCGCTGCCGTGGACAGACCGAACACCGGGGAGCTGTTTTTT.

This chain links TRBV6-4 with TRBJ1-5, with D perhaps matching TRBD1 (6 bases). CDR1 is MRHNA and CDR2 is SNTAGT in the germline V gene. The CDR3 covers 13 residues. The germline V and J ends were trimmed by 8 bases and 6 bases, with 14 bases remaining between them. The CDR3 sequence is CASANRVGQPQHF. CDR3 nucleotide sequence: TGTGCCAGCGCTAACAGGGTTGGTCAGCCCCAGCATTTT.

V is TRBV7-2 and J is TRBJ2-1; D is uncertain. CDR3 length equals 16 residues. Looked up from germline, CDR1 is SGHTA and CDR2 is FQGNSA. Deletions cut 5 bases from V and 2 bases from J, with 16 bases between. The CDR3 protein is CASSGSPNAAYNEQFF. The CDR3 DNA reads TGTGCCAGCAGCGGTAGCCCAAATGCGGCCTACAATGAGCAGTTCTTC.

The V and J genes are TRBV6-2 or TRBV6-3 and TRBJ2-3; TRBD2 matches at 7 bases. Losses at the gene ends were 6 bases for V and 2 bases for J; bases not matched to a gene: 8. The V gene's germline CDR1 is MNHEY and CDR2 SVGEGT. There are 15 residues in the CDR3. The CDR3 region has the DNA TGTGCCAGCAGCCGGCGGGGGACCCACACAGATACGCAGTATTTT. Translation gives CASSRRGTHTDTQYF.

The rearrangement uses TRBV7-9 and TRBJ2-5; 9 nucleotides line up with TRBD1. Germline V CDR1 and CDR2: SEHNR, FQNEAQ (reference sequence). The CDR3 consists of 16 residues. The V segment lost 2 bases and the J segment 5 bases; nucleotides outside the gene matches: 9. The CDR3 protein is CASSLRTYGQGETQYF. CDR3 sequence (DNA): TGTGCCAGCAGCTTAAGAACTTACGGACAGGGGGAGACCCAGTACTTC.

This rearrangement joins TRBV19 to TRBJ1-5; 12 bases are shared with TRBD1. The CDR3 sequence is 15 residues long. The junction had 10 bases not matched to a gene; V was cut back by 7 bases and J by 9 bases. CDR1 and CDR2 from the germline V gene are LNHDA and SQIVND (reference sequence). The CDR3 reads CASMAGTGGRRPQHF. The CDR3 DNA reads TGTGCCAGTATGGCCGGGACAGGGGGCCGACGGCCCCAGCATTTT.